The TCR beta chain under discussion was sequenced for a study of blood T cell repertoires in COVID-19. The length of the CDR3 is 13 residues. V lost 5 bases to trimming and J lost 3 bases; unmatched junction nucleotides: 6. The germline CDR1 and CDR2 sequences are SQVTM and ANQGSEA. Authors' methods: For nucleated cells, counts were estimated from reference gene primer amplification. Measured with immunoSEQ multiplex PCR; TCRdb has only the in-frame clones, and not every one. V and J calls and clone size follow that table, whereas D and trimming were derived from the DNA. This sample has 200,000 or so clones, with roughly four fifths found just once.

The sample consisted of peripheral blood. The chain recombines TRBV29-1 with TRBJ1-2; TRBD1 aligns across 7 bases. This receptor was obtained from a woman aged 40 to 55 with acute or convalescent COVID-19. The CDR3 DNA follows: TGCAGCGTTCCTGACAGGGAAGACTATGGCTACACCTTC. Its translation is CSVPDREDYGYTF.